This passage covers 29 T cell receptor beta chains from one sample sequenced in a study. TCRdb used MiXCR to reprocess the 5' RACE reads, holding one entry per CDR3 protein. The data show just over 60,000 distinct CDR3 sequences, almost 30% seen once. The sample consisted of tumor-infiltrating naive CD4+ T cells sorted from the breast tumor. Indicated subset: naive CD4+ T cells, CD4+CD45RA+CD25-. Receptor source: a female donor with breast cancer.

This clonotype was detected a few times. The genes are TRBV5-1 and TRBJ1-1; no reliable D call. The CDR3 length is 15 residues. Trimming took 1 base from V and 5 from J, leaving 15 bases between them. Per germline, CDR1 SGHRS and CDR2 YFSETQ. The CDR3 loop is CASSLYHPGETEAFF. CDR3 nucleotides: TGCGCCAGCAGCTTGTATCATCCGGGTGAGACTGAAGCTTTCTTT. The whole variable domain, remainder taken from reference TRBV5-1 and TRBJ1-1, is KAGVTQTPRYLIKTRGQQVTLSCSPISGHRSVSWYQQTPGQGLQFLFEYFSETQRNKGNFPGRFSGRQFSNSRSEMNVSTLELGDSALYLCASSLYHPGETEAFFGQGTRLTVV.

This clonotype was recorded a few times. The V and J genes are TRBV15 and TRBJ2-5, with 8 bases that match TRBD1. CDR1 LNHNV and CDR2 YYDKDF come from the germline V gene (reference sequence). This CDR3 contains 18 residues. Unmatched junction bases numbered 15, after V lost 4 bases and J lost 2 bases. In DNA form, the CDR3 reads TGTGCCACCAGCAAAAGTAGGGACAGGACAGAGGGACAAGAGACCCAGTACTTC. It specifies CATSKSRDRTEGQETQYF.

As regards this clonotype: A read error may be the cause here, since a much bigger clone is one base away. The rearrangement uses TRBV6-1 and TRBJ2-6, with D possibly matching TRBD2 (7 bases). This CDR3 region has 18 residues. Germline assignment: CDR1 MNHNS and CDR2 SASEGT. Trimming shortened V by 4 bases and J by 0 bases, and 16 bases separated the two germline ends. The CDR3 reads CASSGGGGGRSGANVLTF. The CDR3 DNA reads TGTGCCAGCAGTGGGGGAGGGGGGGGCCGCTCTGGGGCCAACGTCCTGACTTTC.

The table lists this clonotype with a few counts. The chain couples TRBV6-5 to TRBJ2-4, with 8 bases identical to TRBD2. J gave up 6 bases and V 5 bases, and 9 bases lay outside the gene matches. Germline CDR1 and CDR2: MNHEY and SVGAGI. The CDR3 length is 15 residues. The chain's CDR3 is CASSRSAGGGNIQYF. CDR3 DNA sequence: TGTGCCAGCAGTCGAAGTGCGGGGGGAGGAAACATTCAGTACTTC.

This clonotype was detected only a few times. The rearrangement uses TRBV12-3 or TRBV12-4 and TRBJ2-7, with a possible D match to TRBD1 (5 bases). Between the trimmed V and J ends, which lost 5 bases and 5 bases, there was a span of 13 bases. There are 13 residues in the CDR3. CDR3 protein: CASSIQGIHEQYF. CDR3 DNA: TGTGCCAGCAGTATTCAGGGTATTCACGAGCAGTACTTC.

This clonotype was seen more than once but under ten times. The V gene is TRBV5-1, the J gene TRBJ2-7; 8 nucleotides match TRBD1. This CDR3 contains 14 residues. The trim removed 1 base at V and 5 bases at J, leaving 5 bases unmatched. Germline V lookup: CDR1 SGHRS, CDR2 YFSETQ. CDR3 nucleotides: TGCGCCAGCAGCTTGACAGGGGGTTTGGACGAGCAGTACTTC. Translation: CASSLTGGLDEQYF.

By frequency in the sample, this clonotype is medium-sized (0.01 to 0.1%). V usage is TRBV29-1 and J usage is TRBJ2-3, with D perhaps being TRBD1 or TRBD2 (5 bases each). The CDR3 covers 10 residues. Trimming removed 6 bases at V and 6 bases at J, with 7 bases between. Looked up from germline, CDR1 is SQVTM and CDR2 is ANQGSEA. The CDR3: CSVGTDTQYF. In DNA, the CDR3 is TGCAGCGTGGGGACGGATACGCAGTATTTT.

As for this clonotype: Given a much more abundant clone one base away, this may be a read error. The chain couples TRBV20-1 to TRBJ2-5; 7 bases fit TRBD1. Germline CDR1 DFQATT, CDR2 SNEGSKA (reference sequence). V shed 8 bases and J 1 base; nucleotides not matched to a gene: 13. This CDR3 has 15 residues. The CDR3 loop reads CSTTRDSHTQETQYF. The CDR3 DNA reads as TGCAGTACAACCCGGGACAGCCATACCCAAGAGACCCAGTACTTC.

This clonotype was found a few times. This chain uses TRBV20-1 with TRBJ2-1; D possibly uses TRBD1 or TRBD2 (5 bases each). CDR3 length: 13 residues. Trimming left V 3 bases short and J 8 bases short, with 14 bases between. Per the germline V gene, CDR1 is DFQATT and CDR2 is SNEGSKA (reference sequence). CDR3 loop: CSASRLGTDEQFF. In nucleotides, the CDR3 is TGCAGTGCTAGTCGTCTGGGGACGGATGAGCAGTTCTTC.

This clonotype turned up a few times. The rearrangement uses TRBV18 and TRBJ2-1, with 9 bases fitting TRBD1. There are 16 residues in the CDR3. From germline, CDR1 is KGHSH and CDR2 LQKENI. With 4 bases clipped from V and 2 bases from J, the junction kept 6 bases outside the gene matches. The CDR3 coding sequence is TGTGCCAGCTCACGGGGACAGGGAGGCACCTACAATGAGCAGTTCTTC. The encoded protein is CASSRGQGGTYNEQFF.

V and J are TRBV7-2 and TRBJ2-7, with 10 bases lining up with TRBD2. The length of the CDR3 is 18 residues. The germline CDR1 and CDR2 sequences are SGHTA and FQGNSA. V lost 5 bases, J lost 4 bases, and 17 bases stayed unmatched. CDR3 coding DNA: TGTGCCAGCAGCCCCACTTCGGCTAGCGGGAGAGAATCGTACGAGCAGTACTTC. It encodes CASSPTSASGRESYEQYF.

This sequence joins TRBV20-1 and TRBJ2-1; D is unclear. CDR1 and CDR2 (germline): DFQATT, SNEGSKA (reference sequence). This CDR3 is built from 16 residues. The V gene lost 3 bases and the J gene lost 1 base, with 16 bases spanning the gap. As DNA, the CDR3 is TGCAGTGCTAGGGACCCCGTCGTTTCTTCCTACAATGAGCAGTTCTTC. Protein sequence: CSARDPVVSSYNEQFF.

CDR3 sequence (DNA): TGTGCCAGCAGCAGACTTAGTGAACAGGGTGGAGAGCAGTACTTC. The encoded protein is CASSRLSEQGGEQYF. V is TRBV4-2 and J is TRBJ2-7, with D possibly being TRBD1 (6 bases). The length of the CDR3 is 15 residues. Germline V lookup: CDR1 LGHNA, CDR2 YNFKEQ. Trimming cost V 5 bases and J 7 bases, with 21 bases left between them.

As to this clonotype: A read error may produce the germline difference seen at one junction end. This chain links TRBV7-2 with TRBJ2-5, with D perhaps TRBD2 (6 bases). The germline V gene has CDR1 SGHTA and CDR2 FQGNSA. The CDR3 spans 12 residues. CDR3 in amino acids: CASSLRGRTTHF. The CDR3 nucleotides read TGTGCCAGCAGCTTACGGGGGAGGACTACCCACTTC.

There are many counts of this clonotype. The chain uses TRBV27 and TRBJ2-2, with D maybe TRBD2 (7 bases). The germline V and J ends were trimmed by 6 bases and 4 bases, with 15 bases remaining between them. The CDR3 runs 15 residues. CDR1 MNHEY and CDR2 SMNVEV come from the germline V gene (reference sequence). This CDR3 reads CASRSGGRVTGELFF. The CDR3 coding sequence is TGTGCCAGCAGATCCGGGGGGCGCGTCACCGGGGAGCTGTTTTTT.

This clonotype was detected a few times. The chain links TRBV4-1 to TRBJ2-1, with 10 bases fitting TRBD1. Trimming cost V 4 bases and J 4 bases; bases outside gene matches: 16. Germline V gene lookup returns CDR1 MGHRA and CDR2 YSYEKL. This CDR3 region has 19 residues. The CDR3 is CASSLLPGTGAAGYNEQFF. The CDR3 DNA is TGCGCCAGCAGCCTACTTCCCGGGACAGGGGCCGCGGGTTACAATGAGCAGTTCTTC.

The V call is TRBV3-1, the J call TRBJ1-1; TRBD1 aligns across 11 bases. Germline assignment: CDR1 LGHDT and CDR2 YNNKEL (reference sequence). The CDR3 consists of 14 residues. The ends lost 5 bases at V and 7 bases at J; junction bases unmatched: 6. CDR3 sequence (DNA): TGTGCCAGCAGCGTACCGGGACAGGGGGTTGAAGCTTTCTTT. Its translation: CASSVPGQGVEAFF.

This clonotype was found a few times. The chain couples TRBV28 to TRBJ1-5, with D possibly matching TRBD1 (5 bases). Trimming removed 7 bases from V and 6 bases from J, with 13 bases in between. There are 13 residues in the CDR3. Germline CDR1 reads MDHEN; CDR2 reads SYDVKM. CDR3 region: CASTGVRGQPQHF. The CDR3 nucleotides are TGTGCCAGCACGGGCGTAAGGGGTCAGCCCCAGCATTTT.

This clonotype was recorded a few times. The rearrangement uses TRBV12-3 or TRBV12-4 and TRBJ2-3; the match to TRBD1 covers 9 bases. The V gene end was trimmed by 6 bases and the J gene end by 4 bases; junction bases not matched to a gene: 8. The length of the CDR3 is 15 residues. The CDR3: CASRPRGQGSDTQYF. CDR3 DNA sequence: TGTGCCAGCAGACCCCGGGGACAGGGCTCAGATACGCAGTATTTT.

The genes are TRBV9 and TRBJ2-5, with D unresolved. Germline loops: CDR1 SGDLS, CDR2 YYNGEE. CDR3 length: 14 amino acids. Trimming cost V 3 bases and J 5 bases, with 14 bases left between them. CDR3 amino acids: CASSDGSNFETQYF. CDR3 in DNA: TGTGCCAGCAGCGACGGGTCTAACTTCGAGACCCAGTACTTC.

The rearrangement links TRBV29-1 to TRBJ1-2; 10 bases agree with TRBD1. Germline CDR1 SQVTM, CDR2 ANQGSEA. CDR3 length equals 13 residues. J was trimmed by 8 bases and V by 1 base; bases with no gene match: 4. CDR3 nucleotide sequence: TGCAGCGTTGAAGGACAGGGGGCGCGGGGCTACACCTTC. Residues: CSVEGQGARGYTF. The full variable domain, its missing parts supplied by reference TRBV29-1 and TRBJ1-2, is SAVISQKPSRDICQRGTSLTIQCQVDSQVTMMFWYRQQPGQSLTLIATANQGSEATYESGFVIDKFPISRPNLTFSTLTVSNMSPEDSSIYLCSVEGQGARGYTFGSGTRLTVV.

In DNA, the CDR3 is TGCGCCAGCAGCCAGAGGGGACCCATTTACAATGAGCAGTTCTTC. Its protein product is CASSQRGPIYNEQFF. The V call is TRBV4-3, the J call TRBJ2-1; D possibly uses TRBD1 or TRBD2 (5 bases each). V was pared by 3 bases and J by 4 bases, with 13 bases between. CDR3 length equals 15 residues. In germline, CDR1 is LGHNA, CDR2 YSLEER.

This clonotype was detected a few times. This sequence joins TRBV7-9 and TRBJ1-5; the D is unclear. CDR1 and CDR2 (germline): SEHNR, FQNEAQ (reference sequence). The length of the CDR3 is 15 residues. V was pared by 0 bases and J by 0 bases, with 6 bases between. DNA of the CDR3: TGTGCCAGCAGCTTAGCCGCGGATAGCAATCAGCCCCAGCATTTT. Translated, it gives CASSLAADSNQPQHF.

In this sample, this clonotype turned up a few times. V is TRBV7-3 and J is TRBJ2-3; 9 positions match TRBD2. CDR1 SGHTA and CDR2 FQGTGA come from the germline V gene. V lost 5 bases and J lost 6; bases outside the gene matches: 6. The CDR3 length is 14 residues. The CDR3 protein is CASSPGTSRDTQYF. The DNA for the CDR3 is TGTGCCAGCAGCCCAGGGACTAGCCGCGATACGCAGTATTTT.

This clonotype turned up a few times. CDR3 nucleotide sequence: TGTGCCAGCAGCCCTCGACTAGCGGGAGGTGGAGATACGCAGTATTTT. This gives the protein CASSPRLAGGGDTQYF. This chain joins TRBV7-9 and TRBJ2-3, with 13 bases that match TRBD2. There are 16 residues in the CDR3. Germline V gene sequence: CDR1 SEHNR, CDR2 FQNEAQ (reference sequence). The V segment lost 5 bases and the J segment 5 bases; nucleotides outside the gene matches: 7.

This clonotype showed up many times. The gene calls are TRBV7-9 and TRBJ2-7; 7 bases map to TRBD1. Germline V gene sequence: CDR1 SEHNR, CDR2 FQNEAQ (reference sequence). The CDR3 has 14 residues. The V segment lost 4 bases and the J segment 7 bases; nucleotides outside the gene matches: 10. The CDR3 nucleotides are TGTGCCAGCAGCTGGACAGGAATTATGAGGGAGCAGTACTTC. Protein product: CASSWTGIMREQYF.

A word on this clonotype: As the CDR3 is not closed by the conserved phenylalanine or tryptophan, this likely results from a read error. The V call is TRBV10-1, the J call TRBJ2-7; the match to TRBD2 covers 10 bases. CDR1 WNHNN and CDR2 SYGVQD come from the germline V gene (reference sequence). V was clipped by 4 bases and J by 6 bases; unmatched bases: 15. CDR3 length: 17 amino acids. CDR3 coding DNA: TGCGCCAGCAGTGTCCTCAGACTAGCGGGCTCGGGGGGCGAGCAGTACTCC. It translates to CASSVLRLAGSGGEQYS.

This clonotype was recorded a few times. The chain joins TRBV5-1 to TRBJ2-1, with 10 nucleotides matching TRBD1. The germline V gene has CDR1 SGHRS and CDR2 YFSETQ. The CDR3 is 16 residues long. After removal of 6 bases from V and 0 bases from J, the junction contained 6 bases not matched to a gene. The CDR3 DNA reads TGCGCCAGCACCGGGACAGGGGCCTACTCCTACAATGAGCAGTTCTTC. It is translated as CASTGTGAYSYNEQFF.

Remarks on this clonotype: A read error may explain this, as a much larger clone is one base away. The CDR3 carries no conserved terminal phenylalanine or tryptophan, so it likely arises from a read error. The J gene is TRBJ2-1, the V gene TRBV4-1, with D hard to call. Germline values: CDR1 MGHRA, CDR2 YSYEKL. The germline V and J ends were trimmed by 1 base and 4 bases, with 14 bases remaining between them. This CDR3 comprises 16 residues. CDR3 in DNA: TGCGCCAGCAGCCAAGTCGATCTAGTGAGGTACAATGAGCAGTTCGTC. Its translation: CASSQVDLVRYNEQFV.